Here is one TCR beta chain with its context. Its antigen is unknown. No much larger clonotype is one base removed from it; base qualities were not supplied. This specimen comes from a study of Graves' ophthalmopathy and Graves' hyperthyroidism (dated by TCRdb to 2016 to 2019). A note on the overall study: Peripheral blood was collected at initial diagnosis, before any treatment. To tell Graves' ophthalmopathy apart from Graves' hyperthyroidism, and to predict which patients would progress to ophthalmopathy, the study relied on TCR beta repertoire signatures. In total, some 130 blood samples were TCR-sequenced: 43 ophthalmopathy, some 75 hyperthyroidism and some 17 hyperthyroidism-to-ophthalmopathy patients. To explore V-J signatures distinguishing ophthalmopathy from hyperthyroidism, a discovery set of under 110 patients (roughly 44 ophthalmopathy, some 57 stable hyperthyroidism) was enrolled. For independent validation, a separate cohort was made up of fewer than 20 hyperthyroidism patients plus 17 patients who later progressed from hyperthyroidism to ophthalmopathy. In roughly six hyperthyroidism patients, the T-cell repertoires found in thyroid tissue were compared with those found in blood. Once sampling was done, hyperthyroidism patients were given methimazole at a starting dose of 30 mg daily, while ophthalmopathy patients were given high-dose intravenous methylprednisolone.

For repertoire sequencing, TCR beta CDR3 regions were amplified from RNA transcripts. A first-round RT-PCR used HTBI primers with the Qiagen OneStep RT-PCR kit, followed by a second-round multiplex PCR, size selection and purification. Libraries were sequenced paired-end with 100 bp reads on an Illumina HiSeq2000. Per the source publication's procedure: SOAPnuke was used to process the reads, removing any read that contained adapters or uncalled bases, had a mean Phred below 15, or lacked an exact match to the constant primer or identifier. COPE v1.2.5 was used to merge high-quality paired reads. Each unique nucleotide sequence was defined as a clonotype, and clonotypes were aligned to IMGT TRB V, D and J references with MiTCR v1.1. Analysis was restricted to V-J combinations with a frequency above 0.0001, which covered 99.2% of repertoires. For each V-J combination, a TCR clonal expansion and chaos score was defined as the ratio of F50 clonal expansion to chaos observed in the TCRdist matrix. Welch's t-statistics and random forest were used to reduce the features to 10 to 15 V-J combinations, which were then used as input to a naive Bayes classifier. The Morisita-Horn index was used to measure how similar the thyroid and blood repertoires were. The raw public reads went through TCRdb reprocessing: fastp at Q25, MiXCR clone calling, in-frame beta chains kept. CDR3 protein duplicates are merged, each entry listing the most common genes and DNA. The V and J calls were determined by TCRdb, not by the authors. The sample has some 350,000 distinct CDR3 sequences on record, 17% of them singletons. Of the sample, roughly 2.6% falls within the top ten clones.

The paper as a whole reports these results and caveats: Most of the expanded thyroid clonotypes with a frequency above 0.001 were also detected in blood, and it was suggested that the thyroid immune response may be reflected by blood repertoires. No statistical method was used to predetermine the sample size, and group allocation was not hidden from the investigators. In cross-validation, the 13-signature model distinguished ophthalmopathy from stable hyperthyroidism with almost 90% sensitivity and nearly 82% specificity, and in the test set the corresponding values were approximately 80% and 75%. In validation, the model predicted ophthalmopathy progression with 70.59% sensitivity and 72.22% specificity; roughly eleven predicted patients were CT-confirmed with GO in a median of approximately six months.

Relative to germline, V is missing 1 base and J is missing 2 bases, with 5 bases of the junction outside any gene match. The CDR3 numbers 15 residues from cysteine through phenylalanine. The only DNA kept is the CDR3, 45 bases in frame from the first base. CDR1 and CDR2 (DFQATT, SNEGSKA) derive from the germline V gene (reference sequence). Stable hyperthyroidism was defined as no progression to ophthalmopathy within 18 months of follow-up. The hyperthyroidism patients were 18 to 65 years old and newly diagnosed, with a disease duration of less than 2 months. Anyone with other autoimmune diseases, uncontrolled infections, pregnancy or lactation was excluded from the study. Clinical symptoms, serum thyroxine, TRAb, thyroid ultrasound and orbital computed tomography were used for diagnosis. Using Ficoll-Paque density gradient centrifugation, PBMCs were isolated from 10 ml of fresh peripheral blood. Trizol reagent was used to extract the total RNA, and its quality was then checked on an Agilent 2100 Bioanalyzer.

What was sequenced was peripheral blood. The rearranged segments are TRBV20-1 and TRBJ2-7, and 10 junctional nucleotides match TRBD2. This TCR derives from an adult woman with stable Graves' hyperthyroidism. The sequence in DNA is TGCAGTGCTAGAGGCGGGACTAGCGTACCCTACGAGCAGTACTTC. The translation is CSARGGTSVPYEQYF.